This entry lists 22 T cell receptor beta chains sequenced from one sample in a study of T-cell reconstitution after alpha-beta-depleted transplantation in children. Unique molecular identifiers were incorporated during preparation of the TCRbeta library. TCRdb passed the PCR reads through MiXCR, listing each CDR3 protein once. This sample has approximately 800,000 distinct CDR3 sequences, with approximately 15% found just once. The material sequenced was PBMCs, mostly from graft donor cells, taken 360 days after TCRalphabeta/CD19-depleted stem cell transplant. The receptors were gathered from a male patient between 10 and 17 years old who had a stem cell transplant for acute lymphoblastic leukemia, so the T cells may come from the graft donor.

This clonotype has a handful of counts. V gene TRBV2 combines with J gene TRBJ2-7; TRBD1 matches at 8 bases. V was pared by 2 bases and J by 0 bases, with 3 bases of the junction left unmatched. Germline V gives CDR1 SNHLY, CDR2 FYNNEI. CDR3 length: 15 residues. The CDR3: CASSELGQDSYEQYF. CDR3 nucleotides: TGTGCCAGCAGTGAATTGGGACAGGACTCCTACGAGCAGTACTTC.

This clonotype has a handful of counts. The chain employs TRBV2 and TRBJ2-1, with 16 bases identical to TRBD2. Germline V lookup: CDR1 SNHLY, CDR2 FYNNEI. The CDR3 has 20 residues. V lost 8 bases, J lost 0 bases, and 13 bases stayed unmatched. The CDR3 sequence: CASPTFPGLAGGPSYNEQFF. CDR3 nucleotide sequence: TGTGCCAGCCCTACCTTTCCGGGACTAGCGGGAGGGCCCTCCTACAATGAGCAGTTCTTC.

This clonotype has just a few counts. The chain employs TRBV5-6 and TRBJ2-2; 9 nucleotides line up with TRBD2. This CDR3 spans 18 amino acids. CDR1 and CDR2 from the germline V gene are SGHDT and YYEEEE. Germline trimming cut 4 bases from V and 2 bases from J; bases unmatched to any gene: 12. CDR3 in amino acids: CASSPRPPSGTNTGELFF. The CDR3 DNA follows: TGTGCCAGCAGCCCGAGGCCTCCTAGCGGGACTAACACCGGGGAGCTGTTTTTT. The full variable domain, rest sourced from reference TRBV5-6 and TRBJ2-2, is DAGVTQSPTHLIKTRGQQVTLRCSPKSGHDTVSWYQQALGQGPQFIFQYYEEEERQRGNFPDRFSGHQFPNYSSELNVNALLLGDSALYLCASSPRPPSGTNTGELFFGEGSRLTVL.

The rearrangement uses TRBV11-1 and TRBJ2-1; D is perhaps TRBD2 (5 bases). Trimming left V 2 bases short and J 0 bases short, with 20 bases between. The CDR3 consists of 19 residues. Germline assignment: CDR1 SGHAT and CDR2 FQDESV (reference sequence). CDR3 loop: CASSLTTSNSEGSYNEQFF. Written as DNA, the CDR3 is TGTGCCAGCAGCTTAACGACGAGTAACTCAGAGGGCTCCTACAATGAGCAGTTCTTC.

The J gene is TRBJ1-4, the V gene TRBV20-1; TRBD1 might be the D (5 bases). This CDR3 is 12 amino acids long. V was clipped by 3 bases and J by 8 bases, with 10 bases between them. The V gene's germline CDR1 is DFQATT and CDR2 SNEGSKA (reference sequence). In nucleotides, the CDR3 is TGCAGTGCTAGGATAGGGACGGAAAAACTGTTTTTT. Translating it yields CSARIGTEKLFF.

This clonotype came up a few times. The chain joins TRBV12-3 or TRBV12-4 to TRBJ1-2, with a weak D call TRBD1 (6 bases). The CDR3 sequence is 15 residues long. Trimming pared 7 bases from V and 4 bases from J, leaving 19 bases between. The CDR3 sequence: CASTRHPTGSYGYTF. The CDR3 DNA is TGTGCCAGCACCCGCCACCCCACAGGGTCCTATGGCTACACCTTC.

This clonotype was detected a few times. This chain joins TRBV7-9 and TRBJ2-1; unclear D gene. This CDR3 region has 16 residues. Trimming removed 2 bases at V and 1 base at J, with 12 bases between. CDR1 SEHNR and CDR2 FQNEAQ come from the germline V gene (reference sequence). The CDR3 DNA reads TGTGCCAGCAGCTTAAGGTCCACATTGTCCTACAATGAGCAGTTCTTC. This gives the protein CASSLRSTLSYNEQFF.

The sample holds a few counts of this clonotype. CDR3 region: CASSLEGRKSTDTQYF. CDR3 bases: TGCGCCAGCAGCTTGGAGGGGAGAAAGAGCACAGATACGCAGTATTTT. The J gene is TRBJ2-3, the V gene TRBV5-1; D tentatively fits TRBD1 or TRBD2 (5 bases each). V lost 0 bases and J lost 0, with 11 bases in between. Germline lookup yields CDR1 SGHRS and CDR2 YFSETQ. CDR3 length equals 16 residues.

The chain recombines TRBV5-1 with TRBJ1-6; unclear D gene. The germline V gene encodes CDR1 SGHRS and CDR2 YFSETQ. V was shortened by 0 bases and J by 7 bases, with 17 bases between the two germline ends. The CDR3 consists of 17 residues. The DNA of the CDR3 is TGCGCCAGCAGCTTGGAGATGGGCGTAGGCCGAAATTCACCCCTCCACTTT. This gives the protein CASSLEMGVGRNSPLHF.

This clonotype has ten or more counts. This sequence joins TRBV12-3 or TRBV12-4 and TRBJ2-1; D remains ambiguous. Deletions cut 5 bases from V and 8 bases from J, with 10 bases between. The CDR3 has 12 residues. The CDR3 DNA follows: TGTGCCAGCAGTCCTACTCGGGATGAGCAGTTCTTC. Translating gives CASSPTRDEQFF.

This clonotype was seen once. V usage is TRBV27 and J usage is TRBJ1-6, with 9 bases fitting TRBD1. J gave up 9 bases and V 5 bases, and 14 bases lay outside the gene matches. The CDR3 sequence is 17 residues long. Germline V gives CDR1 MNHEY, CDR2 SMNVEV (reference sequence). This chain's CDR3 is CASSGRTGESPGSPLHF. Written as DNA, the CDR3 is TGTGCCAGCAGTGGACGGACAGGGGAAAGTCCGGGTTCACCCCTCCACTTT.

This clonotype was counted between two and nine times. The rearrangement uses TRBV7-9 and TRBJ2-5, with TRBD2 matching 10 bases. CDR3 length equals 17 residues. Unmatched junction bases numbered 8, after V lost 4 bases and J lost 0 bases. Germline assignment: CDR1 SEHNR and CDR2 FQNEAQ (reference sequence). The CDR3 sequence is CASSSTRTSGYQETQYF. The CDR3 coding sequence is TGTGCCAGCAGCTCCACAAGGACTAGCGGATACCAAGAGACCCAGTACTTC.

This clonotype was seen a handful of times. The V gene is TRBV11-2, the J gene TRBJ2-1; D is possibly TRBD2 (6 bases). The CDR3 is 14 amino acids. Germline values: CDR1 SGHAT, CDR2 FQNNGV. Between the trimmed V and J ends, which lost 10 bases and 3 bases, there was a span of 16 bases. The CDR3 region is CATRIPGLYNEQFF. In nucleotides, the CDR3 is TGTGCCACCAGGATTCCGGGACTCTACAATGAGCAGTTCTTC.

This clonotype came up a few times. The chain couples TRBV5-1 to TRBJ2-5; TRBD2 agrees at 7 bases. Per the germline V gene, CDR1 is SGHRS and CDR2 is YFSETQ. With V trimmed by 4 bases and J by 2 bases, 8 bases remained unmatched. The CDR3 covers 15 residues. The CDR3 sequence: CASSGSGEGQETQYF. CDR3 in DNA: TGCGCCAGCAGCGGATCCGGGGAGGGGCAAGAGACCCAGTACTTC.

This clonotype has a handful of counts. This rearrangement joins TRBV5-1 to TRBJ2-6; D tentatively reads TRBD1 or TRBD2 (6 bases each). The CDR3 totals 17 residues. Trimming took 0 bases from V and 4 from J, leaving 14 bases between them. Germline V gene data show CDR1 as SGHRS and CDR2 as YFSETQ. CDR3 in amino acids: CASSLVGGGKGANVLTF. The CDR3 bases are TGCGCCAGCAGCTTGGTTGGGGGCGGGAAAGGGGCCAACGTCCTGACTTTC.

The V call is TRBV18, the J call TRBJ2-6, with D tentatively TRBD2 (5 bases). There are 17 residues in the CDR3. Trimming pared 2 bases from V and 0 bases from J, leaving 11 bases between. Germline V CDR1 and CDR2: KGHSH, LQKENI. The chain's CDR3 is CASSPVPRDSGANVLTF. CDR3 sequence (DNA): TGTGCCAGCTCACCAGTTCCCCGGGACTCTGGGGCCAACGTCCTGACTTTC.

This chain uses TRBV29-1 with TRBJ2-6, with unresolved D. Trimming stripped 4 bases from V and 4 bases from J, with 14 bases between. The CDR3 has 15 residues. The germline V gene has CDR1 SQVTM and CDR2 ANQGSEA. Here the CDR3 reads CSVVVDKPGANVLTF. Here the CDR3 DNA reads TGCAGCGTTGTCGTAGATAAGCCAGGGGCCAACGTCCTGACTTTC.

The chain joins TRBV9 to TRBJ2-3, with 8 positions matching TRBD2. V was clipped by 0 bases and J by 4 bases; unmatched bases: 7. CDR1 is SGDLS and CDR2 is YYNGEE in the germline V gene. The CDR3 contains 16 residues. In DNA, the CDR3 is TGTGCCAGCAGCGTAGAGGGGCCGGGAGGGCCAGATACGCAGTATTTT. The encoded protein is CASSVEGPGGPDTQYF. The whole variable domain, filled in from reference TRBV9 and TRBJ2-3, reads DSGVTQTPKHLITATGQRVTLRCSPRSGDLSVYWYQQSLDQGLQFLIQYYNGEERAKGNILERFSAQQFPDLHSELNLSSLELGDSALYFCASSVEGPGGPDTQYFGPGTRLTVL.

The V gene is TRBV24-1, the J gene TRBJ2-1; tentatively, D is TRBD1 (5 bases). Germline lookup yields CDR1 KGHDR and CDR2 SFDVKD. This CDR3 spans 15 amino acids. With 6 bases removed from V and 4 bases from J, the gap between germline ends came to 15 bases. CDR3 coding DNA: TGTGCCACCAGTCCCGAAGGAACAGGATACAATGAGCAGTTCTTC. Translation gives CATSPEGTGYNEQFF.

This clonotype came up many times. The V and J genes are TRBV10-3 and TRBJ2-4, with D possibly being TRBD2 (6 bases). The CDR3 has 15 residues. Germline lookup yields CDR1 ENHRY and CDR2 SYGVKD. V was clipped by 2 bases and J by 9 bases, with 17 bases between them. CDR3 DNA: TGTGCCATCAGTGAGCAATGGGGACTTCTGGGCATTCAGTACTTC. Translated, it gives CAISEQWGLLGIQYF.

The chain's CDR3 is CASSPNGQGLMPQHF. Written as DNA, the CDR3 is TGTGCCAGCAGTCCAAACGGACAGGGCTTAATGCCCCAGCATTTT. The chain joins TRBV27 to TRBJ1-5; TRBD1 agrees at 8 bases. In germline, CDR1 is MNHEY, CDR2 SMNVEV (reference sequence). J gave up 9 bases and V 5 bases, and 12 bases lay outside the gene matches. The CDR3 loop spans 15 amino acids.

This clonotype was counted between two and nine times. The CDR3 region has the DNA TGCGCCAGCAGCCAACCGTCGTGGGTACTAAACACCGGGGAGCTGTTTTTT. Its protein product is CASSQPSWVLNTGELFF. The chain uses TRBV4-1 and TRBJ2-2; D remains ambiguous. Trimming took 2 bases from V and 2 from J, leaving 15 bases between them. The CDR3 is 17 amino acids. The germline V gene encodes CDR1 MGHRA and CDR2 YSYEKL.